This record covers a single T cell receptor beta chain. As yet, its antigen is unknown. The CDR3 sequence is 16 residues long. Per the germline V gene, CDR1 is MDHEN and CDR2 is SYDVKM. Trimming cost V 4 bases and J 5 bases; bases outside gene matches: 7. Library preparation (for TCRbeta) was performed with unique molecular identifiers. TCRdb reprocessed the PCR reads via MiXCR and lists one record per CDR3 protein. The repertoire holds around 960,000 distinct CDR3 sequences, with about 29% as singletons. These data are taken from a study of T-cell reconstitution after alpha-beta-depleted transplantation in children. Points from the study as a whole: A year had passed since transplant, and T-cell counts and diversity by then came mostly from newly produced T cells. After transplant, at about two months, alpha-beta T cells were reportedly derived from several hundred expanded graft clones.

The V gene is TRBV28, the J gene TRBJ2-3; TRBD1 matches at 12 bases. The origin of this receptor is a boy in the first two years of life who had a stem cell transplant for SCID, so the T cells may come from the graft donor. The sample consisted of PBMCs, mostly from graft donor cells, taken 360 days after TCRalphabeta/CD19-depleted stem cell transplant. The CDR3 loop reads CASSWRDRGQVDTQYF. The CDR3, as DNA: TGTGCCAGCAGTTGGCGGGACAGGGGGCAGGTAGATACGCAGTATTTT.